This T cell receptor beta chain came from a study of blood T cell repertoires in COVID-19. About the research overall: T cells, B-cell-depleted T cells, or PBMCs supplied cDNA or gDNA.

Profiling relied on immunoSEQ multiplex PCR, and the TCRdb table lists in-frame clones only, not all of them. The sample gives about 130,000 clones, roughly 83% of which show up once; 1.4% is in the top ten. The CDR3 covers 15 residues. V was shortened by 7 bases and J by 4 bases, with 20 bases between the two germline ends. The germline gives CDR1 SGHNT, CDR2 YYREEE (reference sequence). This sequence joins TRBV5-4 and TRBJ1-2; a weak D match, TRBD1 (6 bases). The sequence derives from a man aged 55 to 70 with acute or convalescent COVID-19. Sequencing was carried out using peripheral blood. CDR3: CASSKGEQSPYGYTF. The CDR3 nucleotides read TGTGCCAGCTCAAAGGGGGAACAGAGCCCCTATGGCTACACCTTC.